This T cell receptor (beta chain) emerged from a study of blood T cells in healthy people across ages. PCR was performed a second time for roughly 6 to 12 cycles using a sample-barcoded 5' primer and a J-beta primer mix. From the 5' RACE reads, TCRdb called clonotypes with MiXCR, one entry per CDR3 protein. The sample consists of approximately 770,000 distinct CDR3 sequences, roughly 60% of them appearing once. Healthy Caucasian individuals from Russia aged roughly 6 to 90 were enrolled as donors. The authors drew approximately 10 milliliters of peripheral blood from each donor. Study observations and caveats: The authors considered diversity estimates from one million T cells to be underestimates. Strong correlation existed between TCR beta diversity and naive T cell percentage.

Notes on this clonotype: Antigen: not known.

There are 15 residues in the CDR3. V lost 5 bases and J lost 0, with 16 bases in between. Germline CDR1 reads DFQATT; CDR2 reads SNEGSKA (reference sequence). The sample consisted of blood. This TCR was recovered from a man aged 25-45 years in good health. This chain connects TRBV20-1 to TRBJ1-2; tentative D call: TRBD1 (6 bases). The DNA of the CDR3 is TGCAGTGCTCCCCGGCCGGACAGCCCTAACTATGGCTACACCTTC. It codes for CSAPRPDSPNYGYTF.